This T cell receptor (beta chain) was captured by sequencing in a study of blood T cell repertoires in COVID-19. Study information: Samples representing acute and convalescent COVID-19 were sourced from the United States, Italy and Spain.

The germline V and J ends were trimmed by 8 bases and 8 bases, with 16 bases remaining between them. This CDR3 contains 14 residues. Germline values: CDR1 LGHDT, CDR2 YNNKEL (reference sequence). Per the original methods: Reference gene primer amplification in the assay estimated nucleated cell counts. Profiling relied on immunoSEQ multiplex PCR, and the TCRdb table lists in-frame clones only, not all of them. V and J calls plus clone size are reproduced from that table; the DNA served to infer D and trimming. Among 150,000 or so clones listed, 65% to 85% were seen once. The sample consisted of peripheral blood. The sequence was obtained from a woman aged 55-70 years with acute or convalescent COVID-19. The chain joins TRBV3-1 (or the pseudogene TRBV3-2) to TRBJ1-6, with a tentative D call TRBD1 (6 bases). The CDR3 region has the DNA TGTGCCAGCCACCCTAGGCAGGGGTATTCACCCCTCCACTTT. Protein sequence: CASHPRQGYSPLHF.